These T cell receptor beta chains were read from a single sample in a study of beta chain features in type 1 diabetes. Clones were sequenced by immunoSEQ multiplex PCR, and TCRdb holds only the in-frame ones, with some missing. The data hold about 110,000 clones, with approximately 39% observed a single time. Sequences were obtained from stem cell memory CD4+ T cells from blood. Every receptor here comes from a woman aged 18-29 years in good health. CDR3s include the opening cysteine and the closing phenylalanine or tryptophan. Fields, in order: clone size, V gene, J gene, D gene, CDR3 DNA, CDR3 protein. A D gene is named only where the DNA matches it firmly. A clone size is listed for some rows: how often the clone was seen (once, few, many), or a class if it is expanded.

few	TRBV7-9	TRBJ2-4	TRBD1	TGTGCCAGCAGCTACTGGACAGGGCAAAACATTCAGTACTTC	CASSYWTGQNIQYF
few	TRBV13	TRBJ1-2	NA	TGTGCCAGCAGCCCCCTGGGAGGGGTTGGCTATGGCTACACCTTC	CASSPLGGVGYGYTF
NA	TRBV5-1	TRBJ1-2	NA	TGCGCCAGCAGCTTCCAGGGCTTATATGGCTACACCTTC	CASSFQGLYGYTF
NA	TRBV4-2	TRBJ2-1	NA	TGTGCCAGCAGCCAAGAGACCAGCAGGGGAGATGAGCAGTTCTTC	CASSQETSRGDEQFF
NA	TRBV2	TRBJ2-2	TRBD2	TGTGCCAGCAGGAGATCGGGACTAGCGGGCCCCACGGGGGCGATCACCGGGGAGCTGTTTTTT	CASRRSGLAGPTGAITGELFF
few	TRBV11-2	TRBJ2-5	TRBD1	TGTGCCAGCAGCTCCGGGACAGGGTCGGAGACCCAGTACTTC	CASSSGTGSETQYF
NA	TRBV5-1	TRBJ2-2	TRBD2	TGCGCCAGCAGCTTGGTTGTTTCGGGAGGGCACACCGGGGAGCTGTTTTTT	CASSLVVSGGHTGELFF
few	TRBV18	TRBJ2-7	NA	TGTGCCAGCTCACCGAGCGGTACCTCCTACGAGCAGTACTTC	CASSPSGTSYEQYF
once	TRBV28	TRBJ1-4	TRBD1	TGTGCCAGCACCATGGAGGGGACAGGGAACGAAAAACTGTTTTTT	CASTMEGTGNEKLFF
NA	TRBV27	TRBJ1-2	NA	TGTGCCAGCGGAGGGTTCAGCGATGGCTACACCTTC	CASGGFSDGYTF
NA	TRBV19	TRBJ1-5	NA	TGTGCCAGTGGGGCGCTTTATCAAGGCAATCAGCCCCAGCATTTT	CASGALYQGNQPQHF
few	TRBV9	TRBJ1-2	TRBD1	TGTGCCAGCAGCGGAGGGGGCCATGGCTACACCTTC	CASSGGGHGYTF
NA	TRBV27	TRBJ1-2	TRBD1	TGTGCCAGCAGTTTTCGGGACAGTTATGGCTACACCTTC	CASSFRDSYGYTF
NA	TRBV5-1	TRBJ2-5	NA	TGCGCCAGCAGCTTGGACAGAAGCGGAGAGACCCAGTACTTC	CASSLDRSGETQYF
few	TRBV7-3	TRBJ1-1	NA	TGTGCCAGCAGCCCCAGGGCCATGAACACTGAAGCTTTCTTT	CASSPRAMNTEAFF
NA	TRBV30	TRBJ2-7	TRBD1	TGTGCCTGGAGGCGAGACAGGGGGATCATGGGTGAGCAGTACTTC	CAWRRDRGIMGEQYF
NA	TRBV14	TRBJ1-4	TRBD1	TGTGCCAGCAGTCTCCCCGGGACAGTGAATGAAAAACTGTTTTTT	CASSLPGTVNEKLFF
NA	TRBV28	TRBJ2-1	NA	TGTGCCAGCAACATACAGGGATACAATGAGCAGTTCTTC	CASNIQGYNEQFF
NA	TRBV27	TRBJ2-3	NA	TGTGCCAGCAGTACCCGGGGGTTGACTAGCACAGATACGCAGTATTTT	CASSTRGLTSTDTQYF
NA	TRBV5-4	TRBJ1-4	NA	TGTGCCAGCAGCTTGGGGGCCGAAAAACTGTTTTTT	CASSLGAEKLFF
few	TRBV5-1	TRBJ2-5	TRBD1	TGCGCCAGCAGCTTGACAGGGGGAGAAGAGACCCAGTACTTC	CASSLTGGEETQYF
NA	TRBV10-1	TRBJ2-1	TRBD2	TGCGCCAGCAGTACGGGACTAGCGGGAGGGAATGAGCAGTTCTTC	CASSTGLAGGNEQFF
NA	TRBV6-5	TRBJ2-7	NA	TGTGCCAGCAGTTACCGGGGCGAGCAGTACTTC	CASSYRGEQYF
NA	TRBV9	TRBJ1-2	NA	TGTGCCAGCAGCGTACAGGACTATGGCTACACCTTC	CASSVQDYGYTF
NA	TRBV7-2	TRBJ2-7	NA	TGTGCCAGCAGCTTAGGGCGCCTTCGGGGCTCCTACGAGCAGTACTTC	CASSLGRLRGSYEQYF
NA	TRBV2	TRBJ2-5	TRBD2	TGTGCCAGCAGTGAAGGGACTAGCGGGATGGGAGAGACCCAGTACTTC	CASSEGTSGMGETQYF
NA	TRBV5-1	TRBJ2-5	TRBD2	TGCGCCAGCAGCTTGGAAGTGGCTAGCGGACAAGAGACCCAGTACTTC	CASSLEVASGQETQYF
NA	TRBV30	TRBJ2-1	TRBD2	TGTGCCACGCGGCCGGGGAGGTGGCTAGCGGGAGGTTATGAGCAGTTCTTC	CATRPGRWLAGGYEQFF
NA	TRBV4-1	TRBJ1-2	TRBD1	TGCGCCAGCAGCCAGGTGGGACAGGGTGAATCTGGCTACACCTTC	CASSQVGQGESGYTF
few	TRBV30	TRBJ2-4	TRBD1	TGTGCCTGGACCGGGACAGGGGTGGGCATTCAGTACTTC	CAWTGTGVGIQYF
few	TRBV6-1	TRBJ2-5	TRBD1	TGTGCCAGCAGTGAAATGGCCAGGGGGAGAGAGACCCAGTACTTC	CASSEMARGRETQYF
NA	TRBV19	TRBJ1-1	NA	TGTGCCAGTAGTCCAAGGCCGCAGACTATGAACACTGAAGCTTTCTTT	CASSPRPQTMNTEAFF